A single sample is the source of the 19 T cell receptor beta chains below, sequenced in a study of control samples from healthy donors and cancer patients. Sequencing was performed with immunoSEQ multiplex PCR; in TCRdb, only in-frame clones are kept and a portion is missing. Of 120,000 or so clones in the sample, approximately 92% were seen once. Sequencing was done on a sample of PBMCs. The origin of the receptors is a man aged 80 or over with head and neck cancer.

The rearrangement joins TRBV6-4 to TRBJ1-2; 8 nucleotides line up with TRBD1. Germline CDR1 and CDR2: MRHNA and SNTAGT. The CDR3 runs 15 residues. The trim removed 6 bases at V and 8 bases at J, leaving 14 bases unmatched. The CDR3 is CASRGTGLYLYGYTF. The CDR3 nucleotides are TGTGCCAGCAGAGGGACAGGCTTGTACCTCTACGGCTACACCTTC.

The chain recombines TRBV3-1 (or the pseudogene TRBV3-2) with TRBJ2-1; 12 nucleotides line up with TRBD2. With 0 bases clipped from V and 10 bases from J, the junction kept 7 bases outside the gene matches. The CDR3 runs to 16 residues. Germline lookup yields CDR1 LGHDT and CDR2 YNNKEL (reference sequence). The CDR3 sequence: CASSQDPSGGAREQFF. In DNA, the CDR3 is TGTGCCAGCAGCCAAGATCCTAGCGGGGGGGCAAGGGAGCAGTTCTTC.

This rearrangement joins TRBV7-6 to TRBJ1-1, with 11 bases aligning to TRBD1. Trimming cost V 3 bases and J 0 bases; bases outside gene matches: 0. Germline loops: CDR1 SGHVS, CDR2 FNYEAQ. This CDR3 comprises 15 residues. The CDR3 DNA reads as TGTGCCAGCAGCTTGGGACAGGGGGTGAACACTGAAGCTTTCTTT. The encoded protein is CASSLGQGVNTEAFF.

This chain uses TRBV30 with TRBJ1-1; weak D call: TRBD1 (5 bases). This CDR3 is 16 amino acids long. The V and J ends lost 3 bases and 1 base respectively, with 18 bases between them. CDR1 GTSNPN and CDR2 SVGIG come from the germline V gene (reference sequence). The CDR3 region has the DNA TGTGCCTGGAGCACCCACTTGGGGGTCTGGAACACTGAAGCTTTCTTT. It yields the protein CAWSTHLGVWNTEAFF.

The chain uses TRBV5-8 and TRBJ2-7; TRBD1 is a possible D gene (5 bases). The CDR3 spans 12 residues. Germline V CDR1 and CDR2: SGHTS, YDEGEE. The ends were cut back, 4 bases at V and 9 bases at J, with 14 bases in the middle. CDR3 sequence (DNA): TGTGCCAGCAGCCCTTCCAGGGTACCGCAGTACTTC. Its translation is CASSPSRVPQYF.

The chain uses TRBV27 and TRBJ2-7, with D possibly being TRBD2 (5 bases). Between the trimmed V and J ends, which lost 4 bases and 0 bases, there was a span of 13 bases. The germline CDR1 and CDR2 sequences are MNHEY and SMNVEV (reference sequence). This CDR3 is 15 amino acids long. CDR3 sequence (DNA): TGTGCCAGCAGTTATGGACTCCACGCCTCCTACGAGCAGTACTTC. Encoded protein: CASSYGLHASYEQYF.

V usage is TRBV29-1 and J usage is TRBJ1-6; perhaps TRBD1 as D (6 bases). V was cut by 4 bases and J by 15 bases, with 13 bases left in between. Per germline, CDR1 SQVTM and CDR2 ANQGSEA. The CDR3 has 11 amino acids. CDR3 amino acids: CSVGDTGNLHF. The CDR3, as DNA: TGCAGCGTTGGGGATACAGGGAACCTCCACTTT.

This chain links TRBV27 with TRBJ1-4; perhaps TRBD1 as D (6 bases). Germline V lookup: CDR1 MNHEY, CDR2 SMNVEV (reference sequence). Trimming shortened V by 6 bases and J by 8 bases, and 16 bases separated the two germline ends. This CDR3 comprises 14 residues. CDR3 coding DNA: TGTGCCAGCAGATTACAGGGTCTTAGAGAAAAACTGTTTTTT. It yields the protein CASRLQGLREKLFF.

The rearrangement joins TRBV5-8 to TRBJ2-5, with D uncertain. The V and J ends lost 5 bases and 4 bases respectively, with 6 bases between them. CDR1 and CDR2 (germline): SGHTS, YDEGEE. This CDR3 region has 11 residues. The CDR3 protein is CASSRVETQYF. The CDR3 bases are TGTGCCAGCAGTAGAGTAGAGACCCAGTACTTC.

As regards this clone: Other DNA sequences in the same sample also yield this CDR3. The rearrangement links TRBV7-9 to TRBJ1-2, with a weak D call TRBD1 (5 bases). CDR1 SEHNR and CDR2 FQNEAQ come from the germline V gene (reference sequence). The CDR3 is made up of 13 amino acids. Trimming stripped 0 bases from V and 6 bases from J, with 8 bases between. The CDR3 sequence: CASSLAGTDGYTF. The CDR3, as DNA: TGTGCCAGCAGCTTAGCGGGGACTGATGGCTACACCTTC.

V is TRBV5-4 and J is TRBJ1-2; TRBD1 might be the D (5 bases). CDR1 and CDR2 (germline): SGHNT, YYREEE (reference sequence). The germline V and J ends were trimmed by 2 bases and 8 bases, with 10 bases remaining between them. The CDR3 contains 12 residues. CDR3 DNA sequence: TGTGCCAGCAGCTTAGACCAGGGAGGCTACACCTTC. Translating it yields CASSLDQGGYTF.

This chain links TRBV3-1 (or the pseudogene TRBV3-2) with TRBJ2-2, with 16 bases matching TRBD2. Losses at the gene ends were 6 bases for V and 3 bases for J; bases not matched to a gene: 4. The length of the CDR3 is 17 residues. Germline values: CDR1 LGHDT, CDR2 YNNKEL (reference sequence). CDR3 sequence: CASSPGTSGRDTGELFF. The CDR3 nucleotides read TGTGCCAGCAGTCCCGGGACTAGCGGGAGGGACACCGGGGAGCTGTTTTTT.

This clone was observed a single time. V is TRBV10-3 and J is TRBJ1-4, with D hard to call. V was clipped by 3 bases and J by 8 bases, with 7 bases between them. The CDR3 totals 12 residues. Germline V lookup: CDR1 ENHRY, CDR2 SYGVKD. The CDR3 DNA reads as TGTGCCATCAGTGACACATCAGAAAAACTGTTTTTT. It translates to CAISDTSEKLFF.

This chain joins TRBV2 and TRBJ1-2, with D perhaps matching TRBD1 (5 bases). This CDR3 comprises 13 residues. The V end lost 6 bases, the J end lost 8 bases, and 16 bases lay between the germline ends. CDR1 and CDR2 (germline): SNHLY, FYNNEI. The CDR3 DNA sequence: TGTGCCAGCAGGCCCGGGACGGGTATAGGCTACACCTTC. This codes for CASRPGTGIGYTF.

This clone was seen only a few times. The chain employs TRBV10-3 and TRBJ1-6; D perhaps matches TRBD1 (5 bases). The germline gives CDR1 ENHRY, CDR2 SYGVKD. V was shortened by 2 bases and J by 3 bases, with 11 bases between the two germline ends. The CDR3 is made up of 16 amino acids. The CDR3 DNA reads as TGTGCCATCAGTGAGAGGGGCAGTAGCTATAATTCACCCCTCCACTTT. Translation gives CAISERGSSYNSPLHF.

This chain joins TRBV21-1 and TRBJ1-1; TRBD1 is the table's D call, not checked against the DNA. TRBV21-1 is assigned pseudogene status. CDR3 length: 16 residues. The CDR3 protein is CASSIPSPQGNTEAFF. In nucleotides, the CDR3 is TGTGCCAGCAGCATTCCTTCACCCCAGGGGAACACTGAAGCTTTCTTT.

The chain links TRBV5-8 to TRBJ2-3; D remains unclear. CDR1 SGHTS and CDR2 YDEGEE come from the germline V gene. Trimming took off 1 base at V and 0 bases at J, with 9 bases between the two ends. This CDR3 has 15 amino acids. The DNA for the CDR3 is TGTGCCAGCAGCTTGAATGGGATTAGCACAGATACGCAGTATTTT. Its protein is CASSLNGISTDTQYF.

This clone was found once. The V gene is TRBV5-4, the J gene TRBJ1-1, with D perhaps matching TRBD1 (5 bases). CDR3 size: 12 residues. Germline V gives CDR1 SGHNT, CDR2 YYREEE (reference sequence). V was trimmed by 0 bases and J by 9 bases, leaving 9 bases between them. For the CDR3, the DNA is TGTGCCAGCAGCTTGGCCGGGACCAAAGCTTTCTTT. It is translated as CASSLAGTKAFF.

This sequence joins TRBV11-2 and TRBJ2-3, with no clear D. The V end lost 5 bases, the J end lost 2 bases, and 8 bases lay between the germline ends. This CDR3 is built from 13 residues. From germline, CDR1 is SGHAT and CDR2 FQNNGV. The DNA of the CDR3 is TGTGCCAGCAGCCCTTGGCTCACAGATACGCAGTATTTT. Translation gives CASSPWLTDTQYF.